This is a list of T cell receptor beta chains from one sample in a study of graft-versus-host responses after intestinal transplantation. Sequencing was performed with immunoSEQ multiplex PCR; in TCRdb, only in-frame clones are kept and a portion is missing. The sample lists 20,000 to 30,000 clones, approximately 82% occurring once. The sequencing here drew on PBMCs, taken 28 days after intestinal transplant. The receptors come from a human patient who received an intestinal transplant, so some T cells may come from the graft donor. The CDR3 runs from the conserved cysteine through the conserved F or W. The D gene is left open where the match is weak. Not every row has a clone size; where given, it reads once, few, many or a size class.

J	length	size	V	D	CDR3	DNA
TRBJ2-3	15	.	TRBV6-1	.	CASSDLGRGTDTQYF	TGTGCCAGCAGTGATCTGGGGAGGGGGACAGATACGCAGTATTTT
TRBJ1-4	15	.	TRBV19	.	CASSRYSQPDEKLFF	TGTGCCAGTAGTAGGTATAGCCAACCGGATGAAAAACTGTTTTTT
TRBJ1-2	15	.	TRBV6-5	TRBD1	CASSPGQGAVYGYTF	TGTGCCAGCAGCCCGGGACAGGGGGCGGTATATGGCTACACCTTC
TRBJ2-5	13	.	TRBV4-1	.	CASSRAGQETQYF	TGCGCCAGCAGTAGGGCCGGACAAGAGACCCAGTACTTC
TRBJ1-6	18	.	TRBV21-1	.	CASIFPGPLSSYNSPLHF	TGTGCCAGCATCTTTCCAGGCCCCCTGAGCTCCTATAATTCACCCCTCCACTTT
TRBJ1-1	13	.	TRBV9	.	CASSDTVNTEAFF	TGTGCCAGCAGCGATACAGTGAACACTGAAGCTTTCTTT
TRBJ2-7	13	.	TRBV9	.	CASSVDSAYEQYF	TGTGCCAGCAGCGTTGACTCGGCCTACGAGCAGTACTTC
TRBJ2-6	19	.	TRBV5-4	TRBD1	CASSPYPGQGISGANVLTF	TGTGCCAGCAGCCCTTATCCGGGACAGGGTATATCTGGGGCCAACGTCCTGACTTTC
TRBJ2-2	16	.	TRBV6-6	TRBD1	CASSYTGTVNTGELFF	TGTGCCAGCAGTTACACCGGGACAGTGAACACCGGGGAGCTGTTTTTT
TRBJ1-2	12	.	TRBV10-3	.	CAISQVAYGYTF	TGTGCCATCAGTCAAGTGGCCTATGGCTACACCTTC
TRBJ2-7	12	.	TRBV5-5	.	CASSLPSYEQYF	TGTGCCAGCAGCCTCCCTTCCTACGAGCAGTACTTC
TRBJ1-4	16	.	TRBV6-1	TRBD1	CASSEYRGPGREKLFF	TGTGCCAGCAGTGAATACAGGGGGCCCGGGAGGGAAAAACTGTTTTTT
TRBJ1-1	14	.	TRBV29-1	TRBD1	CSVERGQGGTEAFF	TGCAGCGTTGAAAGGGGACAGGGCGGCACTGAAGCTTTCTTT
TRBJ1-1	15	.	TRBV7-9	TRBD1	CASSTTGTGGTEAFF	TGTGCCAGCAGCACTACCGGGACAGGGGGCACTGAAGCTTTCTTT
TRBJ2-2	12	.	TRBV7-3	.	CASSPNTGELFF	TGTGCCAGCAGCCCCAACACCGGGGAGCTGTTTTTT
TRBJ2-7	17	.	TRBV28	.	CASSLGADFLPRYEQYF	TGTGCCAGCAGTTTAGGGGCGGACTTTCTACCACGCTACGAGCAGTACTTC
TRBJ2-1	16	.	TRBV10-3	.	CAISEPDRDLYNEQFF	TGTGCCATCAGTGAGCCGGATAGGGACCTCTACAATGAGCAGTTCTTC
TRBJ2-3	16	.	TRBV9	TRBD1	CASSVAGQGAADTQYF	TGTGCCAGCAGCGTAGCAGGACAGGGGGCGGCAGATACGCAGTATTTT
TRBJ1-2	12	.	TRBV6-6	.	CASSYPRAGYTF	TGTGCCAGCAGTTATCCCAGGGCTGGCTACACCTTC
TRBJ2-3	15	.	TRBV2	TRBD2	CASSTSGRAPDTQYF	TGTGCCAGCAGTACTAGCGGGAGGGCCCCAGATACGCAGTATTTT
TRBJ2-1	15	.	TRBV5-1	.	CASSLPGPFVNEQFF	TGCGCCAGCAGCTTACCGGGTCCCTTCGTCAATGAGCAGTTCTTC
TRBJ2-4	17	.	TRBV5-6	TRBD1	CASSGPGQGALKNIQYF	TGTGCCAGCAGCGGACCGGGACAGGGGGCATTAAAAAACATTCAGTACTTC
TRBJ1-1	13	.	TRBV6-1	.	CASSEAFNTEAFF	TGTGCCAGCAGTGAAGCATTCAACACTGAAGCTTTCTTT
TRBJ2-1	17	.	TRBV5-1	TRBD2	CASDEGSGGDSYNEQFF	TGCGCCAGCGACGAGGGGAGCGGGGGTGACTCCTACAATGAGCAGTTCTTC
TRBJ2-7	15	.	TRBV5-1	TRBD1	CASSFLGTGSYEQYF	TGCGCCAGCAGCTTCTTGGGGACAGGCTCCTACGAGCAGTACTTC
TRBJ2-1	14	.	TRBV7-9	.	CAAGWTPTYNEQFF	TGTGCCGCGGGGTGGACACCTACATACAATGAGCAGTTCTTC
TRBJ1-4	16	.	TRBV4-1	.	CASSQDRSQNYEKLFF	TGCGCCAGCAGCCAAGATCGAAGTCAGAACTATGAAAAACTGTTTTTT
TRBJ2-3	16	.	TRBV19	TRBD1	CASSPYPANRGDTQYF	TGTGCCAGTAGCCCATATCCCGCAAACAGGGGGGATACGCAGTATTTT
TRBJ2-4	14	.	TRBV19	.	CASSRRDGKNIQYF	TGTGCCAGTAGTCGCCGGGACGGTAAAAACATTCAGTACTTC
TRBJ1-1	13	.	TRBV30	.	CAWSLYRATEAFF	TGTGCCTGGAGCCTGTACAGGGCCACTGAAGCTTTCTTT
TRBJ2-5	16	few	TRBV6-5	TRBD2	CASSYGLAGIGETQYF	TGTGCCAGCAGTTACGGACTAGCGGGGATTGGAGAGACCCAGTACTTC
TRBJ2-7	14	.	TRBV15	.	CATSRDRGVHEQYF	TGTGCCACCAGCAGAGATCGAGGGGTCCACGAGCAGTACTTC
TRBJ1-5	12	.	TRBV2	.	CASRGEGQPQHF	TGTGCCAGCAGAGGGGAAGGTCAGCCCCAGCATTTT
TRBJ2-3	13	.	TRBV6-5	.	CASSRTPGYSRYF	TGTGCCAGCAGTCGAACGCCGGGATATTCGAGGTATTTT
TRBJ2-4	17	.	TRBV28	.	CASSLLRTILAKNIQYF	TGTGCCAGCAGTTTGTTACGGACCATACTAGCCAAAAACATTCAGTACTTC
TRBJ2-3	14	.	TRBV10-1	.	CASSEATWADTQYF	TGCGCCAGCAGTGAAGCAACTTGGGCAGATACGCAGTATTTT
TRBJ2-7	16	.	TRBV4-1	TRBD1	CASSQEGPGQSYEQYF	TGCGCCAGCAGCCAAGAGGGACCGGGACAGTCCTACGAGCAGTACTTC
TRBJ1-2	13	.	TRBV7-3	.	CASSLTPLGGYTF	TGTGCCAGCAGCTTAACCCCTTTGGGGGGCTACACCTTC
TRBJ2-7	14	.	TRBV6-5	.	CASSYSTGRGEQYF	TGTGCCAGCAGTTACTCGACGGGGCGCGGGGAGCAGTACTTC
TRBJ1-2	16	.	TRBV6-6	.	CASRPRSRGGIDGYTF	TGTGCCAGCAGGCCCCGGAGCCGGGGAGGTATTGATGGCTACACCTTC
TRBJ2-3	11	.	TRBV5-6	.	CASSLLDTQYF	TGTGCCAGCAGCCTACTAGATACGCAGTATTTT
TRBJ2-3	15	.	TRBV19	.	CASSTSRGSTDTQYF	TGTGCCAGTAGTACCTCGCGCGGGAGCACAGATACGCAGTATTTT
TRBJ1-4	13	.	TRBV15	.	CATSLTVNEKLFF	TGTGCCACCAGCCTCACGGTTAATGAAAAACTGTTTTTT
TRBJ2-7	18	.	TRBV11-3	.	CASSLSPGQWGSSYEQYF	TGTGCCAGCAGCTTATCCCCCGGCCAGTGGGGGTCCTCCTACGAGCAGTACTTC
TRBJ1-2	13	.	TRBV6-6	.	CASRGLNNYGYTF	TGTGCCAGCAGGGGGCTCAATAACTATGGCTACACCTTC
TRBJ2-2	16	.	TRBV4-3	TRBD2	CASSQPSGLNTGELFF	TGCGCCAGCAGCCAACCTAGCGGGCTTAACACCGGGGAGCTGTTTTTT
TRBJ2-5	15	.	TRBV27	.	CASSLYLGRLETQYF	TGTGCCAGCAGTTTATATCTGGGGAGGCTAGAGACCCAGTACTTC
TRBJ2-1	15	.	TRBV2	TRBD1	CASSDRDRSYNEQFF	TGTGCCAGCAGTGATAGGGACAGGTCCTACAATGAGCAGTTCTTC
TRBJ2-2	15	.	TRBV5-1	.	CASRLTTGFTGELFF	TGCGCCAGCAGGCTTACGACAGGTTTCACCGGGGAGCTGTTTTTT
TRBJ2-5	15	.	TRBV9	TRBD2	CASSVEAGGRWTQYF	TGTGCCAGCAGCGTAGAAGCGGGGGGGCGTTGGACCCAGTACTTC
TRBJ2-2	16	.	TRBV6-5	TRBD1	CASSYGWTGNTGELFF	TGTGCCAGCAGTTACGGGTGGACAGGGAACACCGGGGAGCTGTTTTTT
TRBJ2-1	16	.	TRBV21-1	.	CASSNLLTGENNEQFF	TGTGCCAGCAGCAATCTACTGACAGGGGAGAACAATGAGCAGTTCTTC